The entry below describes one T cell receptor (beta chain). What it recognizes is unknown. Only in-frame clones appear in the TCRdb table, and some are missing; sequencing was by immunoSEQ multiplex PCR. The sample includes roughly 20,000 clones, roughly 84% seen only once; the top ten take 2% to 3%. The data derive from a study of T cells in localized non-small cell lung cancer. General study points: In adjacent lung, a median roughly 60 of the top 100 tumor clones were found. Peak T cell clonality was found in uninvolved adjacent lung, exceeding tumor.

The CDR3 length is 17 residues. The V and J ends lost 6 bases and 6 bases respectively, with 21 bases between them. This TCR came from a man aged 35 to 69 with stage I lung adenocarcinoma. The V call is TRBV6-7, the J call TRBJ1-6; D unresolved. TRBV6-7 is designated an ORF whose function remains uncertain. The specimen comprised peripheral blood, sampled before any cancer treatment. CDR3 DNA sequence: TGTGCCAGCAGGCCCCTTGAAAGGGCCCTACGTAATTCACCCCTCCACTTT. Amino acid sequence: CASRPLERALRNSPLHF.